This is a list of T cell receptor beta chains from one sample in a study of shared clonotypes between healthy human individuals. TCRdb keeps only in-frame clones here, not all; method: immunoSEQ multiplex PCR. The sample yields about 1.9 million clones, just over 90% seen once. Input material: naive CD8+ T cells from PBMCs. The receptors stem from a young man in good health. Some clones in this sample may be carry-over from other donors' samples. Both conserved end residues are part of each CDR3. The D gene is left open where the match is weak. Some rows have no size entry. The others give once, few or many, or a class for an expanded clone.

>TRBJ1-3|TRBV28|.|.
TGTGCCAGCAGCCCCCTCCTTGGAAACACCATATATTTT
CASSPLLGNTIYF
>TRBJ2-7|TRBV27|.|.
TGTGCCAGCCTGGGATACAGCTCCTACGAGCAGTACTTC
CASLGYSSYEQYF
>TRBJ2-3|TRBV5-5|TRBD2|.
TGTGCCAGCAGCTTCGCGGGAGGCACAGATACGCAGTATTTT
CASSFAGGTDTQYF
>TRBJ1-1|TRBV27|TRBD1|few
TGTGCCAGCAGTTTACGGGGACAGGGGACTGAAGCTTTCTTT
CASSLRGQGTEAFF
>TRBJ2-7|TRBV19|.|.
TGTGCCAGTAGTATTAGCGGAAGGGTACACTCCTACGAGCAGTACTTC
CASSISGRVHSYEQYF
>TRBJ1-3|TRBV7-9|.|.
TGTGCCAGCAGCTTAATTGGGACCATTAGCTCTGGAAACACCATATATTTT
CASSLIGTISSGNTIYF
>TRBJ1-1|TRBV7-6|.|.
TGTGCCAGCACTGAAAGGGCGAACACTGAAGCTTTCTTT
CASTERANTEAFF
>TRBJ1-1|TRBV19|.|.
TGTGCCAGTAGTATTCGGGGGGTGAACACTGAAGCTTTCTTT
CASSIRGVNTEAFF
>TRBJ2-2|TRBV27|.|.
TGTGCCAGCAGTCTCCTGGGGTCCGGGGAGCTGTTTTTT
CASSLLGSGELFF
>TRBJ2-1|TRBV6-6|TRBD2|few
TGTGCCAGCACGGGGACTAGCGGATACAATGAGCAGTTCTTC
CASTGTSGYNEQFF
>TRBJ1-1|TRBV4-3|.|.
TGCGCCAGCAGCGTCAGGGGCCGGGGCACTGAAGCTTTCTTT
CASSVRGRGTEAFF
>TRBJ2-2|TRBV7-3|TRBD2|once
TGTGCCAGCAGCTTGATAGGTAGCGGGAGTAACGGGGAGCTGTTTTTT
CASSLIGSGSNGELFF
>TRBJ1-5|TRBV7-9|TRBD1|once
TGTGCCAGCAGCGGAACAACAGGGGTAGACCAGCCCCAGCATTTT
CASSGTTGVDQPQHF
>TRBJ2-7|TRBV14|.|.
TGTGCCAGCAGCCAAGAACAGGCTCCGGGCTACGAGCAGTACTTC
CASSQEQAPGYEQYF
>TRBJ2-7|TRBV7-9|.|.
TGTGCCAGCAGCTTAAGGCTCTACGAGCAGTACTTC
CASSLRLYEQYF
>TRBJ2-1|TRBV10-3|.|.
TGTGCCATCAGTGAGTCGGAGGGTGCCGTGGGCCATGAGCAGTTCTTC
CAISESEGAVGHEQFF
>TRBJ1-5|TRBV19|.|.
TGTGCCAGTCGTTCCGAGACAGATAGCAATCAGCCCCAGCATTTT
CASRSETDSNQPQHF
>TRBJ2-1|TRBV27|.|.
TGTGCCAGCAAGGGCATCCACAATGAGCAGTTCTTC
CASKGIHNEQFF
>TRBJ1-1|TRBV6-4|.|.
TGTGCCAGCAGTGACTCCAGGGGCACTGAAGCTTTCTTT
CASSDSRGTEAFF
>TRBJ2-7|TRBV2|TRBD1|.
TGTGCCAGCAGCGGGACAGGGGGCTCCTACGAGCAGTACTTC
CASSGTGGSYEQYF
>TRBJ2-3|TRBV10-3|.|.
TGTGCCATCAGAGGACCGAGGGTCGCGGGGACGGATACGCAGTATTTT
CAIRGPRVAGTDTQYF
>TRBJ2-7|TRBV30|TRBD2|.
TGTGCCTCGACCGAACTAGCGGGAGGGCTGTCCTACGAGCAGTACTTC
CASTELAGGLSYEQYF
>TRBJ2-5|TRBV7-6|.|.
TGTGCCAGCAGAGTGGGAGAGACCCAGTACTTC
CASRVGETQYF
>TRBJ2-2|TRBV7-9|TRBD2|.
TGTGCCAGCAGCCCACGTCACGGGGGGGCCGCGAACACCGGGGAGCTGTTTTTT
CASSPRHGGAANTGELFF
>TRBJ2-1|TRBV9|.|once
TGTGCCAGCAGCTCCGAACCAGGGACCTACAATGAGCAGTTCTTC
CASSSEPGTYNEQFF
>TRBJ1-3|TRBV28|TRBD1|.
TGTGCCAGCACAAAAGGGACAGGGGGCGCCGGAAACACCATATATTTT
CASTKGTGGAGNTIYF
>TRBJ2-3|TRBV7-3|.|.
TGTGCCAGCAGCTTAACGTCGCGCCGCACAGATACGCAGTATTTT
CASSLTSRRTDTQYF
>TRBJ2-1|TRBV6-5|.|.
TGTGCCAGCACATTGGGCCCTAACAATGAGCAGTTCTTC
CASTLGPNNEQFF
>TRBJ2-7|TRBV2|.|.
TGTGCCAGCAGTCGCTTAGATCTTCTCCCTCAATACGAGCAGTACTTC
CASSRLDLLPQYEQYF
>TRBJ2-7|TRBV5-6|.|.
TGTGCCAGCAGCTTTTCGGGTGGCGAGCAGTACTTC
CASSFSGGEQYF
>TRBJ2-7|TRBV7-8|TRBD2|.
TGTGCCAGCAGCCCCTACCTGACTAGCGGGTCATTGAGTGGGATGGGTGAGCAGTACTTC
CASSPYLTSGSLSGMGEQYF
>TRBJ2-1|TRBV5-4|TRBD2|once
TGTGCCAGCAGCGTCTCCGTAGCGGGAGTTGGTGAGCAGTTCTTC
CASSVSVAGVGEQFF
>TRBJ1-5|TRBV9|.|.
TGTGCCAGCAGCGTAGGCCTCAATCAGCCCCAGCATTTT
CASSVGLNQPQHF
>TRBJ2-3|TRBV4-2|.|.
TGTGCCAGCAGCCAAGAACGGCTGCTTCTCAGCACAGATACGCAGTATTTT
CASSQERLLLSTDTQYF
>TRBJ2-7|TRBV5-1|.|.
TGCGCCAGCAGCTCTCGGGGTGGGCTCTACGAGCAGTACTTC
CASSSRGGLYEQYF
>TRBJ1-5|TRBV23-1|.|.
TGCGCCAGCAGTCAATCGGGCCCCAGGAACAATCAGCCCCAGCATTTT
CASSQSGPRNNQPQHF
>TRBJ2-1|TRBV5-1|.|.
TGCGCCAGCAGCTTGCGACCGAGCTACAATGAGCAGTTCTTC
CASSLRPSYNEQFF
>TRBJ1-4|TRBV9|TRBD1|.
TGTGCCAGCAGCCTTACAGGGGAAAATGAAAAACTGTTTTTT
CASSLTGENEKLFF
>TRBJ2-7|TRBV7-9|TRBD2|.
TGTGCCAGCAGACATACGGGAGGGAGCTCCTACGAGCAGTACTTC
CASRHTGGSSYEQYF
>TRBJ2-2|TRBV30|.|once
TGTGCCTCCTCCTGGGCGGACGGGGAGCTGTTTTTT
CASSWADGELFF
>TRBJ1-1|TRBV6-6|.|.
TGTGCCAGCAGTTACGGCGGGAACACTGAAGCTTTCTTT
CASSYGGNTEAFF
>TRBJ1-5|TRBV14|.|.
TGTGCCAGCATACTTTGGGGTTTCCAGTCGGGGGAAGATAGCAATCAGCCCCAGCATTTT
CASILWGFQSGEDSNQPQHF
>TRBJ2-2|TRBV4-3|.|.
TGCGCCAGCAGCCAAGATCAGAGGTCGGCAGTCGATACCACCGGGGAGCTGTTTTTT
CASSQDQRSAVDTTGELFF
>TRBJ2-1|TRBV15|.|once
TGTGCCACCAGCAGAGTGGGTTATGAGCAGTTCTTC
CATSRVGYEQFF
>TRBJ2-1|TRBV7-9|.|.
TGTGCCAGCAGCTCCCAGGTGAGGAATGAGCAGTTCTTC
CASSSQVRNEQFF
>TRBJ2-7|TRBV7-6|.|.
TGTGCCAGCAGCCCCACAGGGGGAGGGATCCCCTACGAGCAGTACTTC
CASSPTGGGIPYEQYF
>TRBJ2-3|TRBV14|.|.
TGTGCCAGCAGCCAACTCCAACTAGATACGCAGTATTTT
CASSQLQLDTQYF
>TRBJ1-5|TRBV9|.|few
TGTGCCAGCAGCCCTGGGGTAAATCAGCCCCAGCATTTT
CASSPGVNQPQHF
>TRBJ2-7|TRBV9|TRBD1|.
TGTGCCAGCAGCCCAAAGGACAGGGTGCTCTACGAGCAGTACTTC
CASSPKDRVLYEQYF
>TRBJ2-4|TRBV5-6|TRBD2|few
TGTGCCAGCAGCAAATCCGGGGGAGGGAACATTCAGTACTTC
CASSKSGGGNIQYF
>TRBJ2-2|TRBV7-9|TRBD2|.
TGTGCCAGCAGCTCCCGGACTAGGCCCGGGGAGCTGTTTTTT
CASSSRTRPGELFF
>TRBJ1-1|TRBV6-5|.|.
TGTGCCAGCAGGCCCCTCCTAGGAACTGAAGCTTTCTTT
CASRPLLGTEAFF
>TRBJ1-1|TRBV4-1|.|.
TGCGCCAGCAGCCAAGTTTCAGGGGCCGGTGAAGCTTTCTTT
CASSQVSGAGEAFF
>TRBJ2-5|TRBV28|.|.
TGTGCCAGCAGTCATAGACCCCAAGAGACCCAGTACTTC
CASSHRPQETQYF
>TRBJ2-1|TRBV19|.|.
TGTGCCAGTAGTATTACGGGAGAGTCCTACAATGAGCAGTTCTTC
CASSITGESYNEQFF
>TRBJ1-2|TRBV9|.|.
TGTGCCAGCAGCGTAGGAACGGGTTATGGCTACACCTTC
CASSVGTGYGYTF
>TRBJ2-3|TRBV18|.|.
TGTGCCAGCTCACCACGGGACGGTAGCACAGATACGCAGTATTTT
CASSPRDGSTDTQYF
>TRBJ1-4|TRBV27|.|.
TGTGCCAGCAGTTTATTGGGCAGCTTTAATGAAAAACTGTTTTTT
CASSLLGSFNEKLFF
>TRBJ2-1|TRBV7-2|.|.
TGTGCCAGCAGCTTAAGGGTGAGGGCGTTGGGGAATGAGCAGTTCTTC
CASSLRVRALGNEQFF
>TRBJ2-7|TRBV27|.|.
TGTGCCAGCTCCTTGGGTAGGACCTACGAGCAGTACTTC
CASSLGRTYEQYF